The sequence of this TCR beta chain was determined in a study of T cell repertoires in cytomegalovirus infection. From the reads, TCRdb called clonotypes with MiXCR, one entry per CDR3 protein. The sample includes 650,000 to 900,000 distinct CDR3 sequences, over 25% of them seen just once. This clonotype came up a few times. The antigen remains unidentified. The sample consisted of cultured CD8+ T cells from PBMCs, taken from culture after CMV antigen stimulation. This TCR came from a human donor in good health (CMV status not recorded). Some clones in this sample may be carry-over from other donors' samples.

The CDR3 spells CASSSQGSEYIQYF. CDR3 sequence (DNA): TGTGCCAGCAGTTCACAGGGGAGTGAGTACATTCAGTACTTC. V gene TRBV7-4 combines with J gene TRBJ2-4; TRBD1 aligns across 7 bases. Trimming cost V 6 bases and J 8 bases; bases outside gene matches: 10. The CDR3 consists of 14 residues. Germline V gives CDR1 SGHVT, CDR2 SQSDAQ.